These T cell receptor beta chains were read from a single sample in a study of identical twins. MiXCR, run by TCRdb on the 5' RACE reads, gives a single entry per CDR3 protein. The sample lists some 500,000 distinct CDR3 sequences, approximately 9.6% seen once, with roughly 3.2% in the top ten. Separately, the same data were catalogued under a study of yellow fever vaccine responses in identical twins.

Specimen: PBMCs. Every receptor here comes from a woman younger than 30 in good health. Each CDR3 is given with its conserved first and last residue. A D gene is named only where the DNA matches it firmly. Rows give clone size only sometimes, using once, few, many, or a class for an expanded clone.

TRBJ2-2	-	few	TRBV30	16	CAWSVLGSRNTGELFF	TGTGCCTGGAGTGTATTAGGGTCCAGGAACACCGGGGAGCTGTTTTTT
TRBJ2-3	-	-	TRBV6-1	13	CASSQSWADTQYF	TGTGCCAGCAGCCAGAGTTGGGCAGATACGCAGTATTTT
TRBJ2-5	-	-	TRBV12-3/TRBV12-4	15	CASSANPGRQETQYF	TGTGCCAGCAGTGCCAATCCCGGGAGACAAGAGACCCAGTACTTC
TRBJ1-6	TRBD1	few	TRBV20-1	14	CSARGGGGYSPLHF	TGCAGTGCTAGAGGTGGAGGGGGCTATTCACCCCTCCACTTT
TRBJ1-1	-	few	TRBV7-6	13	CASSLVWGEEAFF	TGTGCCAGCAGCTTAGTATGGGGCGAAGAAGCTTTCTTT
TRBJ2-5	TRBD2	-	TRBV4-3	17	CASSQGGRVLLGETQYF	TGCGCCAGCAGCCAAGGCGGGAGGGTGCTCTTGGGTGAGACCCAGTACTTC
TRBJ2-5	-	once	TRBV6-5	16	CASSYSGRGPQETQYF	TGTGCCAGCAGTTACTCGGGGCGGGGGCCCCAAGAGACCCAGTACTTC
TRBJ2-2	TRBD2	-	TRBV6-2/TRBV6-3	21	CASRSSILRTSGTINTGELFF	TGTGCCAGCAGGAGTAGCATCCTTAGGACTAGCGGGACAATCAACACCGGGGAGCTGTTTTTT
TRBJ2-7	TRBD2	-	TRBV6-5	16	CASITKETSGTYEQYF	TGTGCCAGCATTACAAAAGAGACTAGCGGAACCTACGAGCAGTACTTC
TRBJ2-1	-	many	TRBV29-1	11	CSVTGTAEQFF	TGCAGCGTAACCGGGACCGCTGAGCAGTTCTTC
TRBJ2-3	TRBD2	-	TRBV7-3	14	CASSLTAGEDTQYF	TGTGCCAGCAGCTTAACGGCGGGGGAAGATACGCAGTATTTT
TRBJ2-3	TRBD2	many	TRBV24-1	16	CATSDPSGRAKDTQYF	TGTGCCACCAGTGACCCCAGCGGGAGGGCCAAAGATACGCAGTATTTT
TRBJ2-1	TRBD2	-	TRBV7-9	15	CASSPIGLGANEQFF	TGTGCCAGCAGCCCGATTGGACTAGGGGCCAATGAGCAGTTCTTC
TRBJ2-7	-	many	TRBV5-1	16	CASSLGGVYTDYEQYF	TGCGCCAGCAGCTTGGGAGGCGTCTACACGGATTACGAGCAGTACTTC
TRBJ1-1	-	few	TRBV5-5	16	CASSLWGDLSNTEAFF	TGTGCCAGCAGCTTGTGGGGCGACTTATCGAACACTGAAGCTTTCTTT
TRBJ1-6	TRBD1	many	TRBV7-2	16	CASSMDRGQYHSPLHF	TGTGCCAGCAGTATGGACAGGGGGCAATATCATTCACCCCTCCACTTT
TRBJ2-5	TRBD2	many	TRBV29-1	15	CSVASSGRNQETQYF	TGCAGCGTGGCGTCTAGCGGAAGAAACCAAGAGACCCAGTACTTC
TRBJ2-5	TRBD2	few	TRBV9	16	CASSSQAGGIQETQYF	TGTGCCAGCAGCTCACAAGCGGGGGGGATACAAGAGACCCAGTACTTC
TRBJ2-5	-	few	TRBV15	15	CATSRADRLQETQYF	TGTGCCACCAGCAGAGCTGACAGGCTCCAAGAGACCCAGTACTTC
TRBJ1-1	-	-	TRBV10-3	13	CTITGTANTEAFF	TGTACCATCACCGGGACCGCGAACACTGAAGCTTTCTTT
TRBJ2-7	-	many	TRBV10-3	11	CAISATYEQYF	TGTGCCATCAGTGCGACCTACGAGCAGTACTTC
TRBJ2-3	-	few	TRBV29-1	14	CSVDSPGVADTQYF	TGCAGCGTGGATTCTCCGGGTGTCGCAGATACGCAGTATTTT
TRBJ2-4	-	many	TRBV20-1	16	CSATVSGLDFKNIQYF	TGCAGTGCCACAGTATCCGGCTTGGACTTCAAAAACATTCAGTACTTC
TRBJ2-2	-	-	TRBV5-1	14	CASSWVAVTGELFF	TGCGCCAGCAGCTGGGTGGCGGTAACCGGGGAGCTGTTTTTT
TRBJ2-2	-	-	TRBV5-1	14	CASKISGNTGELFF	TGCGCCAGCAAAATCTCAGGGAACACCGGGGAGCTGTTTTTT
TRBJ2-3	TRBD1	many	TRBV5-1	15	CASSAGTGGADTQYF	TGCGCCAGCAGCGCCGGGACAGGGGGCGCAGATACGCAGTATTTT
TRBJ2-1	TRBD1	-	TRBV2	19	CAFSARDRDSTNRRNEQFF	TGTGCCTTCAGTGCCCGGGACAGGGATTCGACGAACCGACGCAATGAGCAGTTCTTC
TRBJ1-6	TRBD1	few	TRBV7-9	15	CASRGGGTGDSPLHF	TGTGCCAGCAGGGGAGGGGGGACAGGGGATTCACCCCTCCACTTT
TRBJ2-2	TRBD1	-	TRBV29-1	14	CSVAPWDSSGELFF	TGCAGCGTTGCTCCCTGGGACAGCTCTGGGGAGCTGTTTTTT
TRBJ2-7	-	-	TRBV5-8	15	CASSVNRDPTYEQYF	TGTGCCAGCAGCGTGAACAGGGATCCCACCTACGAGCAGTACTTC
TRBJ1-1	-	-	TRBV7-2	15	CASSFRPAGDTEAFF	TGTGCCAGCAGCTTTAGGCCCGCCGGGGACACTGAAGCTTTCTTT
TRBJ2-3	-	many	TRBV5-5	16	CASSYYSRGTRDTQYF	TGTGCCAGCAGCTACTATAGTCGGGGTACAAGAGATACGCAGTATTTT
TRBJ1-1	-	few	TRBV7-3	15	CASSLNGQTNTEAFF	TGTGCCAGCAGCCTAAATGGACAGACGAACACTGAAGCTTTCTTT
TRBJ2-1	TRBD2	many	TRBV6-1	13	CASGTGGDNEQFF	TGTGCCAGCGGTACGGGGGGGGACAATGAGCAGTTCTTC
TRBJ2-1	-	few	TRBV20-1	15	CSARDIRSSYNEQFF	TGCAGTGCTAGAGATATACGCAGCTCCTACAATGAGCAGTTCTTC
TRBJ2-2	-	many	TRBV4-1	17	CASSQVELGFLAGELFF	TGCGCCAGCAGCCAAGTCGAACTAGGATTTTTGGCCGGGGAGCTGTTTTTT
TRBJ2-1	-	-	TRBV7-2	15	CASSPPAVVNDEQFF	TGTGCCAGCAGTCCCCCAGCGGTAGTCAACGATGAGCAGTTCTTC
TRBJ2-3	TRBD2	-	TRBV12-3/TRBV12-4	16	CASSRPGLGGPDTQYF	TGTGCCAGCAGTCGACCGGGACTAGGGGGGCCAGATACGCAGTATTTT
TRBJ2-1	-	many	TRBV6-2/TRBV6-3	12	CASSAQGGEQFF	TGTGCCAGCAGTGCCCAGGGGGGAGAGCAGTTCTTC
TRBJ2-3	TRBD2	many	TRBV9	15	CASSHIAGERHTQYF	TGTGCCAGCAGTCATATAGCGGGGGAGAGACATACGCAGTATTTT
TRBJ2-2	-	many	TRBV15	14	CATSRSRFSGELFF	TGTGCCACCAGCAGATCCCGATTTTCCGGGGAGCTGTTTTTT
TRBJ2-3	TRBD2	-	TRBV7-9	17	CASSSLGRLAVLDTQYF	TGTGCCAGCAGCTCGCTGGGCCGACTAGCGGTCTTGGATACGCAGTATTTT
TRBJ2-7	-	-	TRBV4-2	14	CASSQDRVGNEQYF	TGTGCCAGCAGCCAAGATCGGGTGGGTAATGAGCAGTACTTC
TRBJ2-5	TRBD1	few	TRBV5-6	17	CASSLAHGQAIGETQYF	TGTGCCAGCAGCTTGGCCCACGGACAGGCCATCGGGGAGACCCAGTACTTC
TRBJ2-7	TRBD2	few	TRBV10-3	14	CASHSERGLYEQYF	TGTGCCAGTCACTCTGAGCGGGGGCTCTACGAGCAGTACTTC
TRBJ2-3	-	-	TRBV28	16	CASSIKRTVGKDTQYF	TGTGCCAGCAGTATAAAAAGGACAGTTGGGAAAGATACGCAGTATTTT